A single sample gave rise to the 15 T cell receptor beta chains below, sequenced in a study of cytomegalovirus exposure and HLA in healthy donors. The primer mix had 60 Vbeta and 13 Jbeta primers. Using immunoSEQ multiplex PCR, the repertoire was profiled, and TCRdb retains in-frame clones only, with some absent. The table records approximately 150,000 clones, about three quarters of them present only once. Specimen: PBMCs. The receptors come from a man aged 35 to 55 in good health and CMV-seropositive.

The rearrangement links TRBV2 to TRBJ2-2; 7 positions agree with TRBD2. From germline, CDR1 is SNHLY and CDR2 FYNNEI. V was clipped by 8 bases and J by 3 bases; unmatched bases: 9. CDR3 length: 15 residues. DNA of the CDR3: TGTGCCAGCGGGGCGGGAGCCCCGGACACCGGGGAGCTGTTTTTT. As protein: CASGAGAPDTGELFF.

The chain links TRBV15 to TRBJ2-1; no clear D. This CDR3 is 14 amino acids long. CDR1 and CDR2 (germline): LNHNV, YYDKDF (reference sequence). V was clipped by 5 bases and J by 6 bases, with 14 bases between them. CDR3 DNA sequence: TGTGCCACCAGCCCTCCAACACCCCCCAATGAGCAGTTCTTC. It codes for CATSPPTPPNEQFF.

The rearrangement joins TRBV9 to TRBJ1-1; TRBD1 aligns across 7 bases. Germline CDR1 and CDR2: SGDLS and YYNGEE. The trim removed 4 bases at V and 8 bases at J, leaving 5 bases unmatched. CDR3 length: 12 amino acids. CDR3 DNA sequence: TGTGCCAGCAGCTCCGGGACAGCCGAAGCTTTCTTT. This gives the protein CASSSGTAEAFF.

This clone showed up just a few times. The chain links TRBV5-1 to TRBJ2-3; tentatively, D is TRBD2 (6 bases). The V and J ends lost 0 bases and 0 bases respectively, with 11 bases between them. Germline values: CDR1 SGHRS, CDR2 YFSETQ. CDR3 size: 16 residues. The CDR3 loop reads CASSLAGTSSTDTQYF. The CDR3 DNA reads as TGCGCCAGCAGCTTGGCCGGGACTTCGAGCACAGATACGCAGTATTTT.

The CDR3 is CASSGQSWFETGTQYF. The CDR3 DNA reads TGTGCCAGTTCGGGACAGTCTTGGTTTGAAACCGGGACCCAGTACTTC. J is TRBJ2-5 and V is TRBV25-1; 7 bases line up with TRBD1. The germline CDR1 and CDR2 sequences are MGHDK and SYGVNS. Losses at the gene ends were 9 bases for V and 7 bases for J; bases not matched to a gene: 20. This CDR3 spans 16 amino acids.

This chain uses TRBV5-1 with TRBJ2-7, with TRBD2 identical over 10 bases. Germline CDR1 and CDR2: SGHRS and YFSETQ. The junction had 8 bases not matched to a gene; V was cut back by 3 bases and J by 5 bases. CDR3 length: 15 residues. The CDR3 loop is CASSSPSGSEHEQYF. The CDR3 nucleotides are TGCGCCAGCAGCTCTCCTAGCGGGAGTGAACACGAGCAGTACTTC.

V and J are TRBV28 and TRBJ1-3; 10 positions match TRBD1. The CDR3 extends over 15 amino acids. Germline V lookup: CDR1 MDHEN, CDR2 SYDVKM. The ends lost 5 bases at V and 4 bases at J; junction bases unmatched: 5. The CDR3 bases are TGTGCCAGCAGTCCGGGACAGGGGAACGGAAACACCATATATTTT. Translation gives CASSPGQGNGNTIYF.

The J gene is TRBJ2-3, the V gene TRBV2; TRBD1 might be the D (6 bases). Per germline, CDR1 SNHLY and CDR2 FYNNEI. Deletions cut 7 bases from V and 6 bases from J, with 20 bases between. CDR3 length equals 15 residues. The CDR3 loop is CASTAQGLDGDTQYF. DNA of the CDR3: TGTGCCAGCACCGCTCAGGGGTTAGATGGGGATACGCAGTATTTT.

The rearrangement uses TRBV7-9 and TRBJ2-2; D is uncertain. The CDR3 covers 14 residues. The germline V gene has CDR1 SEHNR and CDR2 FQNEAQ (reference sequence). V lost 1 base and J 3 bases, leaving 6 bases between the germline ends. For the CDR3, the DNA is TGTGCCAGCAGCTTAGATGGCTACACCGGGGAGCTGTTTTTT. Amino acid sequence: CASSLDGYTGELFF. The complete variable domain, with remaining parts taken from reference TRBV7-9 and TRBJ2-2, reads DTGVSQNPRHKITKRGQNVTFRCDPISEHNRLYWYRQTLGQGPEFLTYFQNEAQLEKSRLLSDRFSAERPKGSFSTLEIQRTEQGDSAMYLCASSLDGYTGELFFGEGSRLTVL.

The chain carries TRBV7-3 and TRBJ2-3; TRBD1 might be the D (6 bases). V was pared by 3 bases and J by 2 bases, with 12 bases between. From germline, CDR1 is SGHTA and CDR2 FQGTGA. This CDR3 has 15 residues. The CDR3 DNA follows: TGTGCCAGCAGCTTCCTACAGGGCCTCACAGATACGCAGTATTTT. Its protein is CASSFLQGLTDTQYF.

CDR3 amino acids: CAWSGLAGGELFF. The DNA of the CDR3 is TGTGCCTGGAGTGGACTAGCGGGCGGGGAGCTGTTTTTT. The chain uses TRBV30 and TRBJ2-2; 10 positions match TRBD2. Germline CDR1 GTSNPN, CDR2 SVGIG (reference sequence). The CDR3 consists of 13 residues. The V segment lost 1 base and the J segment 7 bases; nucleotides outside the gene matches: 0.

This sequence joins TRBV9 and TRBJ2-1, with D possibly matching TRBD2 (6 bases). This CDR3 contains 13 residues. Trimming pared 5 bases from V and 9 bases from J, leaving 15 bases between. CDR1 SGDLS and CDR2 YYNGEE come from the germline V gene. The CDR3 DNA sequence: TGTGCCAGCAGAGAAGCCGGAGCGGGTGAGCAGTTCTTC. Its protein is CASREAGAGEQFF.

V is TRBV4-3 and J is TRBJ1-1; no clear D. There are 16 residues in the CDR3. CDR1 is LGHNA, CDR2 YSLEER, per germline. The ends were cut back, 2 bases at V and 7 bases at J, with 20 bases in the middle. CDR3 sequence reads: CASSQLFPSIVDEAFF. The CDR3 DNA follows: TGCGCCAGCAGCCAACTCTTCCCCTCAATTGTAGATGAAGCTTTCTTT.

The V and J genes are TRBV7-6 and TRBJ1-2; possible D gene TRBD1, 5 bases. V lost 1 base to trimming and J lost 4 bases, with 10 bases between them. Germline assignment: CDR1 SGHVS and CDR2 FNYEAQ. The CDR3 sequence is 14 residues long. The CDR3 DNA follows: TGTGCCAGCAGCTTAGACGGGACTTTCTATGGCTACACCTTC. It encodes CASSLDGTFYGYTF.

A remark on this clone: The identical CDR3 is also encoded by other nucleotide sequences in the sample. The rearrangement uses TRBV2 and TRBJ2-6; D is uncertain. The V gene lost 4 bases and the J gene lost 1 base, with 5 bases spanning the gap. CDR3 size: 14 residues. Germline values: CDR1 SNHLY, CDR2 FYNNEI. This CDR3 reads CASSAESGANVLTF. For the CDR3, the DNA is TGTGCCAGCAGTGCGGAGTCTGGGGCCAACGTCCTGACTTTC.